This T cell receptor (beta chain) originates from a study of T cells expressing NK-cell markers. Making the TCR beta cDNA relied on 5'RACE template switching with UMIs. TCRdb re-called the 5' RACE reads and shows each CDR3 protein once, DNA omitted. The repertoire table contains about 260,000 distinct CDR3 sequences. Concerning this clonotype itself: The antigen is not known.

Study-wide results and limits: The leading position in the CD3+CD56-NKG2C+ fraction of a handful of donors also went to these clonotypes. More than 5 donors showed dominant NKG2C+ clonotypes comprising about 1.0-7.5% of their CD8+ T cells. HCMV specificity was not established for the expanded NKG2C+ T cell clones.

CDR3 length equals 14 residues. Germline V gene data show CDR1 as LGHNA and CDR2 as YSLEER. The V and J genes are TRBV4-3 and TRBJ1-2; TCRdb names TRBD1, which stays unverified in the absence of DNA. The receptor was derived from a woman between 18 and 69 years old in good health. The sequencing sample was made of blood T cells: a sorted CD56 or NKG2C T cell subset, CD4+ or CD8+ T cells, or bulk PBMC T cells (not recorded which). CDR3 in amino acids: CASSQDWGDYGYTF.